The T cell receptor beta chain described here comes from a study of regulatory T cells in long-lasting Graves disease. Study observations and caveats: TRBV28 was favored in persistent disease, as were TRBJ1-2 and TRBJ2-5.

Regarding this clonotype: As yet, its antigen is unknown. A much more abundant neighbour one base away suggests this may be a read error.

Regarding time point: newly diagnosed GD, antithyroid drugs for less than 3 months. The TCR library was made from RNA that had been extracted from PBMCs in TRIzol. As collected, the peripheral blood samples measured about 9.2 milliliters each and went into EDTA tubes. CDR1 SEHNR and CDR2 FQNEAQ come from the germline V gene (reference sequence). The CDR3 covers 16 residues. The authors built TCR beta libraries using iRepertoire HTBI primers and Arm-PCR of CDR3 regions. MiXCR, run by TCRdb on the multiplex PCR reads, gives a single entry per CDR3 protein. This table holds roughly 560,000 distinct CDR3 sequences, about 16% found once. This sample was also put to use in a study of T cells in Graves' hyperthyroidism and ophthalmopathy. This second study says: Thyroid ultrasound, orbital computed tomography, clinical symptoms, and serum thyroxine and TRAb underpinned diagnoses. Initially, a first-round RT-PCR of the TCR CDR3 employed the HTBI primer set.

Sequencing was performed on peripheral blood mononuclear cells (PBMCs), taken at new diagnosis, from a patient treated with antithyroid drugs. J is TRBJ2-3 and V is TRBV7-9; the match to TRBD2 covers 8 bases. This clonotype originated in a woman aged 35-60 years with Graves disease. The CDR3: CASRSSAAGDTNTQYF. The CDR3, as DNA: TGTGCCAGCAGATCCTCAGCAGCGGGGGACACAAATACGCAGTATTTT.